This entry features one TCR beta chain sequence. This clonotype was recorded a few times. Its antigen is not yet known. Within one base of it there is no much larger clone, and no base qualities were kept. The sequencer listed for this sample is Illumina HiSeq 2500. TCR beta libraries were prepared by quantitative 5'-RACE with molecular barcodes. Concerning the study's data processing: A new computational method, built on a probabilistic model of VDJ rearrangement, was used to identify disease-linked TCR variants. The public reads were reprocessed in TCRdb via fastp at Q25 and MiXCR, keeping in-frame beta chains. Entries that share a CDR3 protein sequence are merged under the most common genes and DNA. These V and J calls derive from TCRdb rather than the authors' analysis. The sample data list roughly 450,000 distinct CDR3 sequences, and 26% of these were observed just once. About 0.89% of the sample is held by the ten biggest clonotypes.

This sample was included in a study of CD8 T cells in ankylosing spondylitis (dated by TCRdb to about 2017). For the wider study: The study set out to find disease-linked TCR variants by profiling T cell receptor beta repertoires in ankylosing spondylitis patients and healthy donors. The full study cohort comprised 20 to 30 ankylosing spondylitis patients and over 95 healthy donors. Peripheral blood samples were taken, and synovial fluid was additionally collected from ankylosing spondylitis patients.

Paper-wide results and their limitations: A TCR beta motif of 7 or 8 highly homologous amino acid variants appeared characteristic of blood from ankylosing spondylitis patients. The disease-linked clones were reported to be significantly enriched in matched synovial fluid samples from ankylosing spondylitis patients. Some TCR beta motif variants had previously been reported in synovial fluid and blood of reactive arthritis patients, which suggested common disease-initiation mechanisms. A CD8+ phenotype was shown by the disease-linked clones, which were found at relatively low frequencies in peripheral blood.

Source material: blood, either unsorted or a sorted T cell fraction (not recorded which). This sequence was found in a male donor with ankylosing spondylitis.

The CDR3 protein sequence reads: CAIQGGASSPGELFF. The DNA sequence is given as TGTGCCATCCAAGGTGGGGCTAGCTCGCCCGGGGAGCTGTTTTTT. Rearrangement joined TRBV10-3 to TRBJ2-2, with the D segment possibly TRBD1 or TRBD2, each aligning over 5 bases. CDR3 length: 15 amino acids, cysteine to phenylalanine. Kept here is only the CDR3 DNA, which spans 45 bases and is read in frame from base 1. The trim is 8 bases for V and 6 bases for J, with a gap of 19 bases between the germline ends. CDR1 and CDR2 (ENHRY, SYGVKD) derive from the germline V gene.